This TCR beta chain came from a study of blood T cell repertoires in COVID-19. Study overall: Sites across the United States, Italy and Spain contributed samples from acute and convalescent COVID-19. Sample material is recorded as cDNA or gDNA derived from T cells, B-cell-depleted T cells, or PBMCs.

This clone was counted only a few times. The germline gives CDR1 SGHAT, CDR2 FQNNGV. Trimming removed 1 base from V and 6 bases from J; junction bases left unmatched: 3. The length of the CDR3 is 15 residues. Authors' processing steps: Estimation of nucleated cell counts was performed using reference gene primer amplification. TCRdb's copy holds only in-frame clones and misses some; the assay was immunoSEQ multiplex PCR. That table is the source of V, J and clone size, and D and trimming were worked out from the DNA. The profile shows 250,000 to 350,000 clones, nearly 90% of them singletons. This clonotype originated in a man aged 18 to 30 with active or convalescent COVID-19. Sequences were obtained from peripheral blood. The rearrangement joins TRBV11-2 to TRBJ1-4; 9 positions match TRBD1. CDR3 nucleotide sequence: TGTGCCAGCAGCTTAGGGGACAGGGATTATGAAAAACTGTTTTTT. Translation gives CASSLGDRDYEKLFF.